These 28 T cell receptor beta chains were sequenced from one sample in a study of blood T cell repertoires in COVID-19. Only in-frame clones appear in the TCRdb table, and some are missing; sequencing was by immunoSEQ multiplex PCR. The repertoire holds 210,000 or so clones, roughly 80% seen once, with more than 9% in the top ten. The material sequenced was peripheral blood. These receptors all come from a woman of 80 years or more with acute or convalescent COVID-19.

This clone was picked up one time. J is TRBJ1-5 and V is TRBV11-2; D gene uncertain. Per the germline V gene, CDR1 is SGHAT and CDR2 is FQNNGV. CDR3 size: 15 residues. V dropped 0 bases and J dropped 3 bases, with 9 bases sitting between them. CDR3 protein: CASSLEPGINQPQHF. The CDR3 nucleotides are TGTGCCAGCAGCTTAGAACCCGGGATCAATCAGCCCCAGCATTTT.

The gene calls are TRBV5-6 and TRBJ2-3, with 10 bases aligning to TRBD2. The germline V gene has CDR1 SGHDT and CDR2 YYEEEE. Germline trimming cut 4 bases from V and 4 bases from J; bases unmatched to any gene: 6. The CDR3 runs to 15 residues. The CDR3 is CASSESGRAPDTQYF. CDR3 in DNA: TGTGCCAGCAGCGAAAGCGGGAGGGCCCCAGATACGCAGTATTTT.

The chain is built from TRBV7-2 and TRBJ1-2, with TRBD1 identical over 8 bases. V lost 4 bases and J lost 4; bases outside the gene matches: 2. This CDR3 contains 13 residues. The germline gives CDR1 SGHTA, CDR2 FQGNSA. DNA for the CDR3: TGTGCCAGCAGCTCGGGACAGGTCTATGGCTACACCTTC. It translates to CASSSGQVYGYTF.

This chain connects TRBV24-1 to TRBJ1-5, with D uncertain. This CDR3 spans 12 amino acids. The germline V gene has CDR1 KGHDR and CDR2 SFDVKD. Trimming shortened V by 8 bases and J by 6 bases, and 10 bases separated the two germline ends. CDR3 amino acids: CATNREGQPQHF. CDR3 coding DNA: TGTGCCACCAACCGTGAGGGTCAGCCCCAGCATTTT.

About this clone: This same CDR3 is encoded by further DNA sequences in the sample. The gene calls are TRBV30 and TRBJ1-2; TRBD1 might be the D (6 bases). Trimming pared 0 bases from V and 4 bases from J, leaving 6 bases between. The CDR3 is 12 amino acids. Germline CDR1 and CDR2: GTSNPN and SVGIG (reference sequence). The CDR3 DNA reads TGTGCCTGGAGTGTAGGGGGCTATGGCTACACCTTC. Protein product: CAWSVGGYGYTF.

V usage is TRBV3-1 (or the pseudogene TRBV3-2) and J usage is TRBJ2-2, with 7 positions matching TRBD2. With V trimmed by 0 bases and J by 5 bases, 6 bases remained unmatched. CDR3 size: 16 residues. Germline values: CDR1 LGHDT, CDR2 YNNKEL (reference sequence). CDR3 in amino acids: CASSQDRLAETGELFF. As DNA, the CDR3 is TGTGCCAGCAGCCAAGACCGGCTAGCGGAGACCGGGGAGCTGTTTTTT.

V gene TRBV19 combines with J gene TRBJ2-3; 11 bases line up with TRBD2. CDR3 length equals 14 residues. The germline gives CDR1 LNHDA, CDR2 SQIVND (reference sequence). V shed 5 bases, J shed 6 bases, and the junction held 4 bases outside the gene matches. The CDR3 reads CASSELAGADTQYF. In DNA form, the CDR3 reads TGTGCCAGTAGTGAACTAGCGGGAGCGGATACGCAGTATTTT.

V is TRBV5-1 and J is TRBJ1-3; 8 positions match TRBD1. The germline V gene has CDR1 SGHRS and CDR2 YFSETQ. The CDR3 consists of 16 residues. V was clipped by 0 bases and J by 4 bases; unmatched bases: 6. CDR3 sequence (DNA): TGCGCCAGCAGCTTGGGTCAGGGGGCCGACGGAAACACCATATATTTT. Amino acids: CASSLGQGADGNTIYF.

V usage is TRBV2 and J usage is TRBJ2-5; a possible D gene is TRBD2 (5 bases). Trimming cost V 8 bases and J 6 bases, with 13 bases left between them. Germline CDR1 and CDR2: SNHLY and FYNNEI. The CDR3 is made up of 12 amino acids. As DNA, the CDR3 is TGTGCCAGCTTCGGGGTTGCAAAGACCCAGTACTTC. Its protein product is CASFGVAKTQYF.

The V gene is TRBV2, the J gene TRBJ2-1, with D possibly TRBD2 on 6 matching bases. V lost 6 bases and J 7 bases, leaving 13 bases between the germline ends. This CDR3 contains 13 residues. In germline, CDR1 is SNHLY, CDR2 FYNNEI. CDR3 in amino acids: CASRVGLSNEQFF. CDR3 DNA: TGTGCCAGCAGGGTGGGACTTTCAAATGAGCAGTTCTTC.

Points on this clone: One junction end disagrees with the germline gene, perhaps due to a read error. This chain uses TRBV7-9 with TRBJ2-1; the D gene is possibly TRBD2 (5 bases). Germline CDR1 is SEHNR and CDR2 is FQNEAQ (reference sequence). CDR3 length: 14 residues. The CDR3 DNA reads TGTGCCAGCAGCTTAGTAGTTGCGGGTACCGAGTGGGTCTTC. It codes for CASSLVVAGTEWVF.

The chain employs TRBV14 and TRBJ1-1, with 9 bases that match TRBD1. This CDR3 region has 14 residues. Germline V CDR1 and CDR2: SGHDN, FVKESK. Unmatched junction bases numbered 4, after V lost 4 bases and J lost 4 bases. The CDR3 sequence is CASSLQGASTEAFF. CDR3 nucleotide sequence: TGTGCCAGCAGCCTACAGGGGGCTAGCACTGAAGCTTTCTTT.

The chain uses TRBV7-9 and TRBJ1-4; the D gene is possibly TRBD1 (5 bases). Germline V gene data show CDR1 as SEHNR and CDR2 as FQNEAQ (reference sequence). Trimming shortened V by 7 bases and J by 8 bases, and 17 bases separated the two germline ends. The CDR3 contains 14 residues. CDR3 sequence reads: CASTKGGVNEKLFF. CDR3 in DNA: TGTGCCAGCACAAAGGGAGGGGTGAACGAAAAACTGTTTTTT.

The chain links TRBV4-3 to TRBJ1-5, with D hard to call. Deletions cut 0 bases from V and 7 bases from J, with 13 bases between. CDR3 length: 15 amino acids. The germline CDR1 and CDR2 sequences are LGHNA and YSLEER. The CDR3 region is CASSQDWASNQPQHF. For the CDR3, the DNA is TGCGCCAGCAGCCAAGATTGGGCGAGTAACCAGCCCCAGCATTTT.

The chain employs TRBV5-1 and TRBJ2-7, with a tentative D call TRBD1 (6 bases). Trimming took 4 bases from V and 3 from J, leaving 17 bases between them. CDR3 length: 15 residues. The germline CDR1 and CDR2 sequences are SGHRS and YFSETQ. CDR3 residues: CASSPETGIGYEQYF. The CDR3 DNA reads as TGCGCCAGCAGCCCCGAAACAGGGATCGGCTACGAGCAGTACTTC.

As for this clone: A junction end diverges from the germline sequence, so it may reflect a read error. J is TRBJ2-7 and V is TRBV12-3 or TRBV12-4; TRBD1 agrees at 7 bases. The CDR3 covers 12 residues. CDR3 DNA sequence: TGTGCCAGCAGTTCCAACGGACAGGCCGTCAACTTC. Protein sequence: CASSSNGQAVNF.

The chain couples TRBV7-3 to TRBJ2-1; 9 nucleotides align to TRBD2. Germline V gene lookup returns CDR1 SGHTA and CDR2 FQGTGA. The CDR3 covers 15 residues. The junction had 3 bases not matched to a gene; V was cut back by 1 base and J by 5 bases. The chain's CDR3 is CASSLSGGENNEQFF. CDR3 bases: TGTGCCAGCAGCTTAAGCGGGGGGGAGAACAATGAGCAGTTCTTC.

This chain joins TRBV7-2 and TRBJ1-3; weak D call: TRBD1 (5 bases). V was pared by 5 bases and J by 0 bases, with 8 bases between. The CDR3 is 14 residues long. CDR1 and CDR2 from the germline V gene are SGHTA and FQGNSA. This CDR3 reads CASSLTGSGNTIYF. CDR3 nucleotides: TGTGCCAGCAGCCTAACAGGCTCTGGAAACACCATATATTTT. The whole variable domain, remainder taken from reference TRBV7-2 and TRBJ1-3, is GAGVSQSPSNKVTEKGKDVELRCDPISGHTALYWYRQSLGQGLEFLIYFQGNSAPDKSGLPSDRFSAERTGGSVSTLTIQRTQQEDSAVYLCASSLTGSGNTIYFGEGSWLTVV.

This chain connects TRBV7-9 to TRBJ2-7; tentative D call: TRBD1 (6 bases). Between the trimmed V and J ends, which lost 5 bases and 0 bases, there was a span of 17 bases. Germline CDR1 SEHNR, CDR2 FQNEAQ (reference sequence). The CDR3 spans 16 residues. The CDR3 sequence: CASSDLVGHSSYEQYF. The CDR3 region has the DNA TGTGCCAGCAGCGATTTGGTGGGACATAGCTCCTACGAGCAGTACTTC. Looking up the rest from reference TRBV7-9 and TRBJ2-7 gives the full variable domain: DTGVSQNPRHKITKRGQNVTFRCDPISEHNRLYWYRQTLGQGPEFLTYFQNEAQLEKSRLLSDRFSAERPKGSFSTLEIQRTEQGDSAMYLCASSDLVGHSSYEQYFGPGTRLTVT.

J is TRBJ1-6 and V is TRBV20-1; 8 bases are a match to TRBD1. This CDR3 has 13 residues. V lost 3 bases to trimming and J lost 9 bases; unmatched junction nucleotides: 4. Germline V gene lookup returns CDR1 DFQATT and CDR2 SNEGSKA (reference sequence). The DNA for the CDR3 is TGCAGTGCTAGTACAGGGGGTACTTCACCCCTCCACTTT. Protein product: CSASTGGTSPLHF.

The chain is built from TRBV6-2 or TRBV6-3 and TRBJ2-1, with a weak D call TRBD1 (5 bases). Trimming took 2 bases from V and 7 from J, leaving 15 bases between them. CDR1 MNHEY and CDR2 SVGEGT come from the germline V gene. The CDR3 consists of 15 residues. The CDR3 DNA reads as TGTGCCAGCAGTTACGAGATACAGGTTTATAATGAGCAGTTCTTC. The encoded protein is CASSYEIQVYNEQFF.

This chain connects TRBV19 to TRBJ2-4; maybe TRBD1 (8 bases). Germline V gene sequence: CDR1 LNHDA, CDR2 SQIVND (reference sequence). V dropped 5 bases and J dropped 4 bases, with 12 bases sitting between them. This CDR3 has 14 residues. DNA of the CDR3: TGTGCCAGTAGTTTACAGGGGGGGAAAAACATTCAGTACTTC. It codes for CASSLQGGKNIQYF.

This rearrangement joins TRBV19 to TRBJ1-2; the D is unclear. The CDR3 has 13 residues. Germline V lookup: CDR1 LNHDA, CDR2 SQIVND (reference sequence). V lost 3 bases to trimming and J lost 1 base, with 6 bases between them. The CDR3 here is CASSIVLNYGYTF. For the CDR3, the DNA is TGTGCCAGTAGTATCGTCCTTAACTATGGCTACACCTTC. The variable domain in full, completed from reference TRBV19 and TRBJ1-2, reads DGGITQSPKYLFRKEGQNVTLSCEQNLNHDAMYWYRQDPGQGLRLIYYSQIVNDFQKGDIAEGYSVSREKKESFPLTVTSAQKNPTAFYLCASSIVLNYGYTFGSGTRLTVV.

The rearrangement uses TRBV30 and TRBJ1-1, with 8 positions matching TRBD1. The CDR3 loop spans 13 amino acids. V lost 2 bases and J lost 3; bases outside the gene matches: 2. The germline gives CDR1 GTSNPN, CDR2 SVGIG (reference sequence). CDR3 DNA sequence: TGTGCCTGGAGTTACAGGGGGGACACTGAAGCTTTCTTT. Protein: CAWSYRGDTEAFF.

The chain is built from TRBV7-8 and TRBJ2-1, with D perhaps matching TRBD2 (5 bases). The V gene's germline CDR1 is SGHVS and CDR2 FQNEAQ. V lost 2 bases and J lost 7, with 12 bases in between. The CDR3 consists of 14 residues. As DNA, the CDR3 is TGTGCCAGCAGCTTAAGGAGGACCGCAAATGAGCAGTTCTTC. Residues: CASSLRRTANEQFF.

This clone was counted many times. J is TRBJ2-2 and V is TRBV6-5; D unclear. There are 16 residues in the CDR3. Deletions cut 2 bases from V and 4 bases from J, with 14 bases between. Germline loops: CDR1 MNHEY, CDR2 SVGAGI. The CDR3, as DNA: TGTGCCAGCAGTTACGGCAGGATTATCTTCACCGGGGAGCTGTTTTTT. Amino acids: CASSYGRIIFTGELFF.

This clone was recorded only once. The J gene is TRBJ2-3, the V gene TRBV5-3, with D possibly matching TRBD2 (6 bases). TRBV5-3 is recorded as an ORF, its role being uncertain. The CDR3 is 15 residues long. Trimming removed 3 bases from V and 3 bases from J, with 14 bases in between. The CDR3: CARSSPWGDTDTQYF. The CDR3 DNA follows: TGTGCCAGAAGCTCTCCATGGGGGGATACAGATACGCAGTATTTT.

The CDR3 coding sequence is TGTGCCAGCAGCTTTTACTTCGGGACAGGTCTCACAGATACGCAGTATTTT. This gives the protein CASSFYFGTGLTDTQYF. The rearrangement joins TRBV7-9 to TRBJ2-3, with 8 bases fitting TRBD1. Germline CDR1 SEHNR, CDR2 FQNEAQ (reference sequence). J lost 2 bases, V lost 3 bases, and 10 bases had no gene match. The CDR3 is 17 residues long. Using reference TRBV7-9 and TRBJ2-3 for the parts outside the CDR3, the full variable domain is DTGVSQNPRHKITKRGQNVTFRCDPISEHNRLYWYRQTLGQGPEFLTYFQNEAQLEKSRLLSDRFSAERPKGSFSTLEIQRTEQGDSAMYLCASSFYFGTGLTDTQYFGPGTRLTVL.